This T cell receptor beta chain was captured in a study of cytomegalovirus exposure and HLA in healthy donors. Study-wide points: Cytomegalovirus association was listed for roughly 160 TCR beta chains. In a later analysis, at a false discovery rate of 0.05, roughly 17,000 TCR beta sequences were associated with HLA alleles. The analysis excluded some indistinguishable V segments, including TRBV6-2 and TRBV6-3.

The V gene's germline CDR1 is SEHNR and CDR2 FQNEAQ (reference sequence). The CDR3 is 15 amino acids. The study ran its PCR with 60 Vbeta and 13 Jbeta primers. This table comes from immunoSEQ multiplex PCR, and its TCRdb copy is limited to in-frame clones, with some not included. The profile shows around 150,000 clones, approximately 80% of them singletons. In the case of this clone: Its antigen is as yet unknown.

The TCR was taken from a man between 18 and 29 years old in good health and CMV-seronegative. Sequencing was performed on PBMCs. The gene calls are TRBV7-9 and TRBJ2-5, with 7 bases identical to TRBD1. The closer fit of TRBJ2-7 to the DNA end suggests the J call may be wrong. CDR3 amino acids: CASSPRDSYFGEQYF. DNA for the CDR3: TGTGCCAGCAGCCCACGGGACAGTTACTTCGGCGAGCAGTACTTC.